The text below deals with one TCR beta chain. It was with random hexamers that 0.5 to 1 ug RNA was reverse transcribed. TCRdb used MiXCR to reprocess the immunoSEQ multiplex PCR reads, holding one entry per CDR3 protein. Of about 60,000 distinct CDR3 sequences in the sample, approximately 93% were seen once. These data belong to a study of CD8 T cells in Susac syndrome. The V end lost 0 bases, the J end lost 4 bases, and 11 bases lay between the germline ends. The CDR3 has 15 amino acids. CDR1 and CDR2 from the germline V gene are MNHEY and SMNVEV (reference sequence). The sequencing sample was made of CD8+ T cells from PBMCs. The clonotype comes from a human donor with multiple sclerosis. The J gene is TRBJ2-3, the V gene TRBV27; D is perhaps TRBD2 (5 bases). CDR3 protein: CASSLSGNGADTQYF. For the CDR3, the DNA is TGTGCCAGCAGTTTATCAGGGAACGGGGCAGATACGCAGTATTTT.